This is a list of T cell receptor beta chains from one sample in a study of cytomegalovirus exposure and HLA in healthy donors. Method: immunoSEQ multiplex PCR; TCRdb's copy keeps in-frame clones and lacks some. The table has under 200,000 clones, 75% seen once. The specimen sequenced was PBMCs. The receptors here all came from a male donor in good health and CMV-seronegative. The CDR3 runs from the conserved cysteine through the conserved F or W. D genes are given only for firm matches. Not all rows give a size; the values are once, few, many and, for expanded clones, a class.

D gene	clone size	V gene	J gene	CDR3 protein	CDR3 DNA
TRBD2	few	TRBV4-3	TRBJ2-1	CASSQDPSGGRQFF	TGCGCCAGCAGCCAAGACCCCAGCGGGGGGCGGCAGTTCTTC
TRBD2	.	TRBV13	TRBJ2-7	CATGTSGSGSYEQYF	TGTGCCACAGGGACTAGCGGGAGTGGGTCCTACGAGCAGTACTTC
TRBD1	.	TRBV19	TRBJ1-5	CASSTWTGGNQPQHF	TGTGCCAGTAGTACCTGGACAGGGGGAAATCAGCCCCAGCATTTT
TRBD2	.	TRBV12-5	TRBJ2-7	CASGLVDGSGGSYEQYF	TGTGCTAGTGGTTTGGTAGATGGTAGCGGGGGCTCCTACGAGCAGTACTTC
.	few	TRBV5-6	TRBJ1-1	CASSLTPTGLISGTEAFF	TGTGCCAGCAGCCTAACCCCGACAGGTTTAATCTCAGGCACTGAAGCTTTCTTT
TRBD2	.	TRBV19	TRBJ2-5	CASSIGYLAGGSETQYF	TGTGCCAGTAGTATAGGCTATCTAGCGGGAGGGTCGGAGACCCAGTACTTC
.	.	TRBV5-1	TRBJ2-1	CASSEDLPRYEQFF	TGCGCCAGCAGTGAAGACCTCCCGAGGTATGAGCAGTTCTTC
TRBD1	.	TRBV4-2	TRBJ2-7	CASSQDAIGTGIYEQYF	TGTGCCAGCAGCCAAGACGCAATAGGGACAGGGATATACGAGCAGTACTTC
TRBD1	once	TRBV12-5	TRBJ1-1	CASGFWTGGTTEAFF	TGTGCTAGTGGTTTCTGGACAGGGGGGACCACTGAAGCTTTCTTT
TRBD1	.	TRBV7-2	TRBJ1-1	CASSLRGQGPITTEAFF	TGTGCCAGCAGCTTAAGGGGGCAGGGACCCATAACAACTGAAGCTTTCTTT
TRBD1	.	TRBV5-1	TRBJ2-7	CASSLTGTGSYEQYF	TGCGCCAGCAGCTTAACCGGGACAGGGTCCTACGAGCAGTACTTC
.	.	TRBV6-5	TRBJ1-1	CASSYVTGLNTEAFF	TGTGCCAGCAGTTACGTTACCGGGTTGAACACTGAAGCTTTCTTT
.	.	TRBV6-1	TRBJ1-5	CASSEDVAYSNQPQHF	TGTGCCAGCAGTGAAGATGTAGCCTATAGCAATCAGCCCCAGCATTTT
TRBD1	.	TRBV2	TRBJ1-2	CASSDLGGGYTF	TGTGCCAGCAGTGATTTAGGGGGCGGCTACACCTTC
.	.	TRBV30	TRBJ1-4	CAWSPGRDEKLFF	TGTGCCTGGAGTCCTGGGAGGGACGAAAAACTGTTTTTT
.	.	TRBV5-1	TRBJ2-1	CASSWRRGPNEQFF	TGCGCCAGCAGCTGGCGGAGGGGCCCCAATGAGCAGTTCTTC
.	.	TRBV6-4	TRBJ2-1	CASSDSGQVDEQFF	TGTGCCAGCAGTGACTCTGGTCAGGTCGATGAGCAGTTCTTC
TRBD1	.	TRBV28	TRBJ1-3	CASSPGGGNTIYF	TGTGCCAGCAGCCCAGGGGGGGGAAACACCATATATTTT
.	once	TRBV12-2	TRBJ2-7	CASRLVGGCPYEQYF	TGTGCAAGTCGCTTAGTAGGGGGCTGCCCCTACGAGCAGTACTTC
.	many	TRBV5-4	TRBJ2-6	CASSLDSFSGANVLTF	TGTGCCAGCAGCTTGGACAGTTTCTCTGGGGCCAACGTCCTGACTTTC
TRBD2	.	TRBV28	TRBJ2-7	CASASGTSRDEQYF	TGTGCCAGCGCTTCCGGGACTAGCCGCGACGAGCAGTACTTC
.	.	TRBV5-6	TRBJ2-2	CASSLDGNTGELFF	TGTGCCAGCAGCTTGGACGGGAACACCGGGGAGCTGTTTTTT
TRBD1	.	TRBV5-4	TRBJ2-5	CASSSRQGAQETQYF	TGTGCCAGCAGTTCTAGACAGGGAGCACAAGAGACCCAGTACTTC
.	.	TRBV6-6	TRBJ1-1	CASSYGDRTNTEAFF	TGTGCCAGCAGTTATGGCGACAGGACAAACACTGAAGCTTTCTTT
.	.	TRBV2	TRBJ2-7	CASRTYEQYF	TGTGCCAGCAGGACTTACGAGCAGTACTTC
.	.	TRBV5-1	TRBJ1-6	CASSFRGAYNSPLHF	TGCGCCAGCAGCTTCAGGGGCGCCTATAATTCACCCCTCCACTTT
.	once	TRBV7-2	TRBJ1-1	CASSLVSQGGAEAFF	TGTGCCAGCAGCTTAGTCTCGCAGGGTGGTGCTGAAGCTTTCTTT
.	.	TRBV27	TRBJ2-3	CASRSWGGTTDTQYF	TGTGCCAGCAGATCGTGGGGGGGCACCACAGATACGCAGTATTTT
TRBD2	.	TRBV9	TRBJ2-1	CASSVGGLDNNEQFF	TGTGCCAGCAGCGTAGGAGGACTAGACAACAATGAGCAGTTCTTC
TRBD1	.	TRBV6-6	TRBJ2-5	CASSDGQGAKETQYF	TGTGCCAGCAGTGATGGGCAGGGGGCGAAAGAGACCCAGTACTTC
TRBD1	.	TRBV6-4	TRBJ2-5	CASSDSLTGGVETQYF	TGTGCCAGCAGTGACTCTCTCACAGGGGGCGTAGAGACCCAGTACTTC
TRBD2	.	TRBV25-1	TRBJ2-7	CASSVAGALEQYF	TGTGCCAGCAGCGTAGCGGGAGCGCTCGAGCAGTACTTC
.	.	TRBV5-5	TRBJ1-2	CASSLGRVGYGYTF	TGTGCCAGCAGCTTGGGCAGGGTCGGCTATGGCTACACCTTC
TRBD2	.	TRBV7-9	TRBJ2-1	CASSVSGGPYNEQFF	TGTGCCAGCAGCGTTAGCGGGGGGCCCTACAATGAGCAGTTCTTC
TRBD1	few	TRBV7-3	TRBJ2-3	CASSPRTGTDTQYF	TGTGCCAGCAGCCCCCGGACAGGGACAGATACGCAGTATTTT
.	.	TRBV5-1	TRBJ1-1	CASSLQGGGTEAFF	TGCGCCAGCAGCTTGCAGGGAGGCGGAACTGAAGCTTTCTTT
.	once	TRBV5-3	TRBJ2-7	CARSPRSSYEQYF	TGTGCCAGAAGCCCCCGTAGCTCCTACGAGCAGTACTTC
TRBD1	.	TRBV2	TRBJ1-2	CASSWARDRGDYGYTF	TGTGCCAGCAGTTGGGCCCGGGACAGGGGCGACTATGGCTACACCTTC
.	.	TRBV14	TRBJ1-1	CASSIQGGITEAFF	TGTGCCAGCAGCATACAGGGAGGGATAACTGAAGCTTTCTTT
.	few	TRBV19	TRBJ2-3	CASSIGMLAGTDTQYF	TGTGCCAGTAGTATAGGAATGTTAGCGGGCACAGATACGCAGTATTTT
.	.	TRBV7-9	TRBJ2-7	CASSGHRDGGEQYF	TGTGCCAGCAGCGGCCACAGGGATGGAGGCGAGCAGTACTTC
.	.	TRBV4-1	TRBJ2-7	CASSHALAYEQYF	TGCGCCAGCAGCCACGCACTGGCCTACGAGCAGTACTTC
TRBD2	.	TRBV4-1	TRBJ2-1	CASRLAGGAYNEQFF	TGCGCCAGTCGACTAGCGGGAGGAGCCTACAATGAGCAGTTCTTC
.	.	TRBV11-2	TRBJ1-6	CASSLVGGRVSPLHF	TGTGCCAGCAGCTTAGTTGGAGGGAGGGTTTCACCCCTCCACTTT
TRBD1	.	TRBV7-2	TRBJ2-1	CAGGQGMRNEQFF	TGTGCCGGTGGACAGGGGATGCGGAATGAGCAGTTCTTC
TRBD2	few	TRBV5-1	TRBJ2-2	CASSLVRGSNTGELFF	TGCGCCAGCAGCTTGGTGCGGGGGTCGAACACCGGGGAGCTGTTTTTT
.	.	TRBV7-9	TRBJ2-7	CASSLDGGNPYEQYF	TGTGCCAGCAGCTTAGACGGCGGGAACCCCTACGAGCAGTACTTC
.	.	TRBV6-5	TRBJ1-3	CASSYVEPRSGNTIYF	TGTGCCAGCAGTTACGTGGAGCCCCGCTCTGGAAACACCATATATTTT
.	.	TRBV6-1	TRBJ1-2	CASTGPSGNYGYTF	TGTGCCAGCACCGGACCCTCGGGAAATTATGGCTACACCTTC
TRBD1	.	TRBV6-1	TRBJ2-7	CASTRDRGYEQYF	TGTGCCAGCACTCGGGACAGGGGCTACGAGCAGTACTTC
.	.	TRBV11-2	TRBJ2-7	CASSLDRDYEQYF	TGTGCCAGCAGCTTAGACAGGGACTACGAGCAGTACTTC
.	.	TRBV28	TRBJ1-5	CASSGGIEPQHF	TGTGCCAGCAGTGGGGGGATCGAGCCCCAGCATTTT
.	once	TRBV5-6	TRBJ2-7	CASSLAQAYEQYF	TGTGCCAGCAGCTTGGCACAAGCCTACGAGCAGTACTTC
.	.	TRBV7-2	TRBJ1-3	CASGKSGNTIYF	TGTGCCAGCGGCAAATCTGGAAACACCATATATTTT
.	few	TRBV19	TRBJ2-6	CASQTVAGANVLTF	TGTGCCAGCCAGACAGTGGCTGGGGCCAACGTCCTGACTTTC